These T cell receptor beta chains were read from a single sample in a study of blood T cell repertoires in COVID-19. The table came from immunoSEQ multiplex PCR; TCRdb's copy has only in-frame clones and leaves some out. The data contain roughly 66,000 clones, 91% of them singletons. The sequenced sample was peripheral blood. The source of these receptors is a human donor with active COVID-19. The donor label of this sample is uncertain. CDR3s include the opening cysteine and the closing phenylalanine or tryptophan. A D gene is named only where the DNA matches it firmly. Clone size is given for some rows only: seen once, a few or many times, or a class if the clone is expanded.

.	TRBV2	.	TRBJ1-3	CASGLTGSGNTIYF	TGTGCCAGCGGGTTGACGGGCTCTGGAAACACCATATATTTT
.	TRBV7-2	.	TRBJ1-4	CASSLGGAHEKLFF	TGTGCCAGCAGCTTGGGGGGGGCGCATGAAAAACTGTTTTTT
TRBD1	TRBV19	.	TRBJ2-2	CASSTLGQTTWELFF	TGTGCCAGTAGCACATTGGGACAGACCACCTGGGAGCTGTTTTTT
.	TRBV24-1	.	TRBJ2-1	CATSDFVRFGNEQFF	TGTGCCACCAGTGATTTTGTGCGTTTCGGCAATGAGCAGTTCTTC
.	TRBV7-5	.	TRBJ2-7	CVRSLRTGSYEQYF	TGTGTCAGAAGCCTACGGACAGGGAGCTACGAGCAGTACTTC
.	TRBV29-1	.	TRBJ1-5	CSVPGLLVAQPQHF	TGCAGCGTACCGGGACTCCTGGTAGCTCAGCCCCAGCATTTT
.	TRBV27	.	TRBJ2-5	CASRSPPETQYF	TGTGCCAGCAGAAGCCCCCCAGAGACCCAGTACTTC
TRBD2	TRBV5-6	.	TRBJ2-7	CASSSPTSGSREQYF	TGTGCCAGCAGCTCCCCTACTAGCGGGAGTAGAGAGCAGTACTTC
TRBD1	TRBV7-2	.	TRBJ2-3	CASRLTGESTDTQYF	TGTGCCAGCAGGCTAACAGGGGAGAGCACAGATACGCAGTATTTT
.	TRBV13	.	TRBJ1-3	CASSDRSSGNTIYF	TGTGCCAGCAGCGACAGGTCCTCTGGAAACACCATATATTTT
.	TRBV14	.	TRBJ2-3	CASSQDSRDTDTQYF	TGTGCCAGCAGCCAAGATTCTAGAGACACAGATACGCAGTATTTT
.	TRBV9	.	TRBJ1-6	CASSVEGGGPLHF	TGTGCCAGCAGCGTAGAGGGGGGGGGCCCCCTCCACTTT
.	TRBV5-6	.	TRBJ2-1	CASSFGGELNEQFF	TGTGCCAGCAGCTTTGGCGGAGAACTCAATGAGCAGTTCTTC
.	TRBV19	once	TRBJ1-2	CASTEQGSRYGYTF	TGTGCCAGCACCGAGCAGGGGAGTAGGTATGGCTACACCTTC
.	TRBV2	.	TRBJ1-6	CASSDSQADSPLHF	TGTGCCAGCAGTGACTCCCAGGCCGATTCACCCCTCCACTTT
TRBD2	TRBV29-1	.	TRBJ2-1	CSLWASGNNEQFF	TGCAGCCTCTGGGCTAGCGGGAACAATGAGCAGTTCTTC
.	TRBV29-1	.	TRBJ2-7	CSVETNSYEQYF	TGCAGCGTTGAGACTAACTCCTACGAGCAGTACTTC
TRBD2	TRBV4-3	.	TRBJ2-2	CASSQDPKRLAGAGELFF	TGCGCCAGCAGCCAAGATCCTAAGAGGCTAGCGGGGGCCGGGGAGCTGTTTTTT
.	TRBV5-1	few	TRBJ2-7	CASSTNDRTSFYEQYF	TGCGCCAGCAGCACAAACGACAGGACTTCGTTTTACGAGCAGTACTTC
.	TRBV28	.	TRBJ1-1	CASRPQLNTEAFF	TGTGCCAGCAGGCCACAACTGAACACTGAAGCTTTCTTT
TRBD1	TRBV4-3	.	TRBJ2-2	CASSQDPLGQGVSGELFF	TGCGCCAGCAGCCAAGATCCCCTGGGACAGGGGGTTTCCGGGGAGCTGTTTTTT
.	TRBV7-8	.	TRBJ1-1	CASSSQGNTEAFF	TGTGCCAGCAGCTCTCAGGGAAACACTGAAGCTTTCTTT
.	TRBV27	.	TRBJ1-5	CASRLGRESPQHF	TGTGCCAGCCGACTGGGCAGGGAAAGTCCCCAGCATTTT
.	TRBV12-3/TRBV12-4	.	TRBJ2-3	CASRTRSTQYF	TGTGCCAGCAGAACTAGGAGTACGCAGTATTTT
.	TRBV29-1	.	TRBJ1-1	CSVRNSAGRKDTEAFF	TGCAGCGTTAGGAACTCAGCGGGGCGGAAGGACACTGAAGCTTTCTTT
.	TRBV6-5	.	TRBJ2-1	CASSLTLINSVPFF	TGTGCCAGCAGTTTAACTCTCATAAACTCTGTCCCGTTCTTC
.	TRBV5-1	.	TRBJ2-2	CASSGRQINTGELFF	TGCGCCAGCAGCGGCAGGCAGATTAACACCGGGGAGCTGTTTTTT
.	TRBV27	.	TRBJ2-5	CASRGAARQETQYF	TGTGCCAGCAGGGGGGCGGCCCGCCAAGAGACCCAGTACTTC
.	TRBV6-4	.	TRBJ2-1	CASSEFYGSSYNEQFF	TGTGCCAGCAGTGAATTTTATGGGAGCTCCTACAATGAGCAGTTCTTC
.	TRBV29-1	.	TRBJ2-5	CSVRKGEETQYF	TGCAGCGTGCGGAAGGGGGAAGAGACCCAGTACTTC
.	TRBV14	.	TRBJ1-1	CASSQGWLIGAFF	TGTGCCAGCAGCCAAGGGTGGCTAATCGGGGCTTTCTTT
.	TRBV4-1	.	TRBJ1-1	CASSQAGNTEAFF	TGCGCCAGCAGCCAAGCGGGGAACACTGAAGCTTTCTTT